This passage covers 29 T cell receptor beta chains from one sample sequenced in a study of blood T cell repertoires in COVID-19. Only in-frame clones appear in the TCRdb table, and some are missing; sequencing was by immunoSEQ multiplex PCR. The sample holds roughly 97,000 clones; less than 95% are singletons and the top ten take around 1.7%. Sequencing was done on a sample of peripheral blood. The receptors come from a man in his 60s with acute or convalescent COVID-19.

The V gene is TRBV18, the J gene TRBJ2-2; maybe TRBD1 (7 bases). Germline CDR1 reads KGHSH; CDR2 reads LQKENI. The germline V and J ends were trimmed by 3 bases and 4 bases, with 21 bases remaining between them. The CDR3 covers 18 residues. CDR3 coding DNA: TGTGCCAGCTCACCCACATCAAAATACAGGGGAGGCACCGGGGAGCTGTTTTTT. Amino acid sequence: CASSPTSKYRGGTGELFF.

This clone appeared a few times. This rearrangement joins TRBV18 to TRBJ1-1, with 8 bases aligning to TRBD1. This CDR3 contains 14 residues. The trim removed 6 bases at V and 10 bases at J, leaving 13 bases unmatched. Germline lookup yields CDR1 KGHSH and CDR2 LQKENI. CDR3 in amino acids: CASSPGDRSSGAFF. CDR3 nucleotides: TGTGCCAGCTCGCCGGGGGACAGGAGTTCGGGAGCTTTCTTT. The whole variable domain, filled in from reference TRBV18 and TRBJ1-1, reads NAGVMQNPRHLVRRRGQEARLRCSPMKGHSHVYWYRQLPEEGLKFMVYLQKENIIDESGMPKERFSAEFPKEGPSILRIQQVVRGDSAAYFCASSPGDRSSGAFFGQGTRLTVV.

This chain joins TRBV4-1 and TRBJ2-7, with 14 bases fitting TRBD2. From germline, CDR1 is MGHRA and CDR2 YSYEKL. The CDR3 length is 18 residues. The junction had 8 bases not matched to a gene; V was cut back by 1 base and J by 3 bases. The CDR3 DNA sequence: TGCGCCAGCAGCCAAGTTGACCTCGGACTAGCGGGGGGCTACGAGCAGTACTTC. This encodes CASSQVDLGLAGGYEQYF.

This sequence joins TRBV6-5 and TRBJ1-1; 8 nucleotides match TRBD1. The germline CDR1 and CDR2 sequences are MNHEY and SVGAGI. Germline trimming cut 6 bases from V and 4 bases from J; bases unmatched to any gene: 4. This CDR3 is 13 amino acids long. The chain's CDR3 is CASRETGATEAFF. The CDR3 DNA reads as TGTGCCAGCAGGGAGACAGGGGCCACTGAAGCTTTCTTT.

The chain recombines TRBV29-1 with TRBJ2-7; no definite D call. From germline, CDR1 is SQVTM and CDR2 ANQGSEA. This CDR3 contains 11 residues. V was cut by 7 bases and J by 6 bases, with 13 bases left in between. The CDR3 bases are TGCAGCGCTGAGCAGTCGGGCGAGCAGTACGTC. Translating gives CSAEQSGEQYV.

V and J are TRBV11-2 and TRBJ1-2; TRBD1 agrees at 7 bases. The junction had 15 bases not matched to a gene; V was cut back by 5 bases and J by 0 bases. This CDR3 is built from 18 residues. Germline CDR1 reads SGHAT; CDR2 reads FQNNGV. CDR3 protein: CASSPLPGQTISNYGYTF. In DNA, the CDR3 is TGTGCCAGCAGCCCTTTGCCGGGACAGACAATTTCTAACTATGGCTACACCTTC.

CDR3 sequence reads: CASSQGHVSGYGYTF. The CDR3 DNA reads as TGTGCCAGCAGCCAGGGACACGTCTCAGGGTATGGCTACACCTTC. The chain joins TRBV13 to TRBJ1-2; D possibly corresponds to TRBD1 (6 bases). V was clipped by 5 bases and J by 5 bases, with 18 bases between them. This CDR3 is built from 15 residues. Germline lookup yields CDR1 PRHDT and CDR2 FYEKMQ (reference sequence).

CDR3 sequence: CASSRTVNSPLHF. Written as DNA, the CDR3 is TGTGCCAGCAGCAGGACAGTGAATTCACCCCTCCACTTT. This rearrangement joins TRBV27 to TRBJ1-6, with a possible D match to TRBD1 (6 bases). The length of the CDR3 is 13 residues. The V end lost 6 bases, the J end lost 7 bases, and 10 bases lay between the germline ends. Germline assignment: CDR1 MNHEY and CDR2 SMNVEV (reference sequence).

This clone has only one observation. This rearrangement joins TRBV3-1 (or the pseudogene TRBV3-2) to TRBJ2-7; 9 nucleotides align to TRBD1. The CDR3 runs to 13 residues. Germline V gives CDR1 LGHDT, CDR2 YNNKEL (reference sequence). Trimming at V came to 8 bases and at J to 3 bases, leaving 5 bases not matched to a gene. CDR3 protein: CASGTGSIYEQYF. Written as DNA, the CDR3 is TGTGCCAGCGGGACAGGGAGCATCTACGAGCAGTACTTC.

The rearrangement uses TRBV5-8 and TRBJ2-7, with TRBD2 as a possible D gene (6 bases). This CDR3 contains 13 residues. CDR1 is SGHTS and CDR2 is YDEGEE in the germline V gene. Trimming removed 5 bases at V and 5 bases at J, with 14 bases between. The CDR3: CASRQDWGDEQYV. The CDR3 DNA sequence: TGTGCCAGCAGACAGGATTGGGGGGACGAGCAGTACGTC.

The chain carries TRBV5-1 and TRBJ1-4; TRBD1 might be the D (6 bases). CDR3 length: 15 residues. V lost 3 bases and J 3 bases, leaving 12 bases between the germline ends. Germline CDR1 is SGHRS and CDR2 is YFSETQ. Written as DNA, the CDR3 is TGCGCCAGCAGCTCCGAGGGGGGGGCTAATGAAAAACTGTTTTTT. It specifies CASSSEGGANEKLFF.

The chain combines TRBV19 with TRBJ1-2, with a weak D call TRBD1 (6 bases). With 3 bases removed from V and 3 bases from J, the gap between germline ends came to 14 bases. This CDR3 is 15 amino acids long. Germline CDR1 is LNHDA and CDR2 is SQIVND (reference sequence). The CDR3, as DNA: TGTGCCAGTAGTATTTTACAGGGTTCGGACTATGGCTACACCTTC. It is translated as CASSILQGSDYGYTF.

In its sample, this clone was seen once. The rearrangement links TRBV5-4 to TRBJ2-3, with 7 bases identical to TRBD2. Per germline, CDR1 SGHNT and CDR2 YYREEE (reference sequence). V shed 3 bases and J 0 bases; nucleotides not matched to a gene: 4. The CDR3 runs 15 residues. CDR3 DNA sequence: TGTGCCAGCAGCTCCGGACTAGAGAGCACAGATACGCAGTATTTT. Protein sequence: CASSSGLESTDTQYF.

The chain uses TRBV5-1 and TRBJ1-2, with a weak D call TRBD1 (6 bases). The CDR3 consists of 12 residues. Trimming removed 0 bases from V and 6 bases from J, with 6 bases in between. CDR1 and CDR2 from the germline V gene are SGHRS and YFSETQ. As DNA, the CDR3 is TGCGCCAGCAGCTTGGCAGGGGATGGCTACACCTTC. Translation gives CASSLAGDGYTF.

The chain carries TRBV12-3 or TRBV12-4 and TRBJ1-1; no clear D. The ends were cut back, 6 bases at V and 5 bases at J, with 10 bases in the middle. This CDR3 is 12 amino acids long. CDR3 nucleotide sequence: TGTGCCAGCAGCCCTTCCGGTACTGAAGCTTTCTTT. Protein: CASSPSGTEAFF.

The genes are TRBV5-1 and TRBJ2-3; possible D gene TRBD1, 5 bases. Trimming removed 6 bases from V and 0 bases from J, with 17 bases in between. From germline, CDR1 is SGHRS and CDR2 YFSETQ. CDR3 length: 16 residues. The CDR3 DNA reads TGCGCCAGCACCCTGGGTGGCAGGGTCAGCACAGATACGCAGTATTTT. Amino acid sequence: CASTLGGRVSTDTQYF.

The chain couples TRBV5-1 to TRBJ1-3, with D perhaps matching TRBD1 (5 bases). Trimming took 1 base from V and 0 from J, leaving 11 bases between them. The CDR3 covers 16 residues. Germline-derived CDR1 and CDR2 are SGHRS and YFSETQ. CDR3 nucleotides: TGCGCCAGCAGCTTGATGGGGGGGAACTCTGGAAACACCATATATTTT. This codes for CASSLMGGNSGNTIYF.

The V gene is TRBV5-4, the J gene TRBJ2-5; D perhaps matches TRBD1 (8 bases). The CDR3 sequence is 16 residues long. The ends were cut back, 4 bases at V and 2 bases at J, with 18 bases in the middle. Germline V lookup: CDR1 SGHNT, CDR2 YYREEE (reference sequence). CDR3 protein: CASSPKGGTGQETQYF. CDR3 nucleotide sequence: TGTGCCAGCAGCCCCAAGGGAGGGACAGGACAAGAGACCCAGTACTTC.

The chain combines TRBV19 with TRBJ1-1; D uncertain. Germline values: CDR1 LNHDA, CDR2 SQIVND (reference sequence). The CDR3 covers 14 residues. V was clipped by 4 bases and J by 0 bases, with 9 bases between them. CDR3 coding DNA: TGTGCCAGTAGTAGTCTGCAGTTGAACACTGAAGCTTTCTTT. It is translated as CASSSLQLNTEAFF. Using reference TRBV19 and TRBJ1-1 for the parts outside the CDR3, the full variable domain is DGGITQSPKYLFRKEGQNVTLSCEQNLNHDAMYWYRQDPGQGLRLIYYSQIVNDFQKGDIAEGYSVSREKKESFPLTVTSAQKNPTAFYLCASSSLQLNTEAFFGQGTRLTVV.

This chain joins TRBV12-3 or TRBV12-4 and TRBJ1-1, with 7 bases that match TRBD1. V shed 10 bases and J 3 bases; nucleotides not matched to a gene: 5. This CDR3 is 12 amino acids long. As DNA, the CDR3 is TGTGCCACCGCCGACAGGGACACTGAAGCTTTCTTT. Translating it yields CATADRDTEAFF.

The chain recombines TRBV5-1 with TRBJ1-5; D gene ambiguous. The CDR3 spans 14 residues. Per germline, CDR1 SGHRS and CDR2 YFSETQ. V was shortened by 4 bases and J by 5 bases, with 13 bases between the two germline ends. CDR3 bases: TGCGCCAGCAGCCCCAGTAGCAGTGATCAGCCCCAGCATTTT. Translation gives CASSPSSSDQPQHF. The variable domain in full, with the rest retrieved from reference TRBV5-1 and TRBJ1-5, is KAGVTQTPRYLIKTRGQQVTLSCSPISGHRSVSWYQQTPGQGLQFLFEYFSETQRNKGNFPGRFSGRQFSNSRSEMNVSTLELGDSALYLCASSPSSSDQPQHFGDGTRLSIL.

The rearrangement links TRBV5-1 to TRBJ1-2; no clear D gene. The CDR3 sequence is 15 residues long. With 0 bases removed from V and 8 bases from J, the gap between germline ends came to 17 bases. Germline V gene sequence: CDR1 SGHRS, CDR2 YFSETQ. CDR3 loop: CASSLVGGSSGGYTF. In DNA, the CDR3 is TGCGCCAGCAGCTTGGTTGGCGGGAGCAGTGGCGGCTACACCTTC.

J is TRBJ2-1 and V is TRBV5-1; a weak D match, TRBD2 (5 bases). Trimming took 1 base from V and 6 from J, leaving 14 bases between them. Germline CDR1 and CDR2: SGHRS and YFSETQ. The CDR3 runs to 15 residues. The CDR3 coding sequence is TGCGCCAGCAGCTTGACGGCTAGCCGGAGCAATGAGCAGTTCTTC. It yields the protein CASSLTASRSNEQFF.

The J gene is TRBJ1-1, the V gene TRBV7-2; D is uncertain. CDR1 and CDR2 from the germline V gene are SGHTA and FQGNSA. V lost 2 bases to trimming and J lost 1 base, with 14 bases between them. The CDR3 totals 16 residues. The CDR3 nucleotides read TGTGCCAGCAGCTTAATAGCGGGCGGCTCGAACACTGAAGCTTTCTTT. The encoded protein is CASSLIAGGSNTEAFF.

This clone was detected only once. The chain recombines TRBV2 with TRBJ2-5, with TRBD2 matching 14 bases. Germline trimming cut 5 bases from V and 5 bases from J; bases unmatched to any gene: 7. Germline values: CDR1 SNHLY, CDR2 FYNNEI. This CDR3 has 16 amino acids. CDR3 sequence (DNA): TGTGCCAGCAGTTCGACTAGCGGGGGGGCTGGCGAGACCCAGTACTTC. It encodes CASSSTSGGAGETQYF.

V is TRBV7-8 and J is TRBJ1-1; D is unresolved. Trimming left V 5 bases short and J 1 base short, with 8 bases between. Germline V gene data show CDR1 as SGHVS and CDR2 as FQNEAQ. CDR3 length: 13 amino acids. The DNA of the CDR3 is TGTGCCAGCAGCCAACTAAGGAACACTGAAGCTTTCTTT. Translation gives CASSQLRNTEAFF. The full variable domain, its missing parts supplied by reference TRBV7-8 and TRBJ1-1, is GAGVSQSPRYKVAKRGQDVALRCDPISGHVSLFWYQQALGQGPEFLTYFQNEAQLDKSGLPSDRFFAERPEGSVSTLKIQRTQQEDSAVYLCASSQLRNTEAFFGQGTRLTVV.

The genes are TRBV6-5 and TRBJ1-5; no reliable D call. Germline lookup yields CDR1 MNHEY and CDR2 SVGAGI. V was pared by 5 bases and J by 1 base, with 12 bases between. The CDR3 is made up of 15 amino acids. CDR3 in DNA: TGTGCCAGCAGTCCCCTGGGCCCAAGCAATCAGCCCCAGCATTTT. This encodes CASSPLGPSNQPQHF.

The V gene is TRBV28, the J gene TRBJ2-1; maybe TRBD1 (6 bases). CDR1 and CDR2 from the germline V gene are MDHEN and SYDVKM. The V end was cut by 2 bases, the J end by 5 bases, with 16 bases between. The CDR3 is made up of 16 amino acids. The CDR3 spells CASSLDLGTLDNEQFF. DNA of the CDR3: TGTGCCAGCAGTTTAGATCTCGGGACATTGGACAATGAGCAGTTCTTC.

The CDR3 coding sequence is TGTGCCAGCACCCTCGGGGTTTCCACCTCTGGAAACACCATATATTTT. Protein sequence: CASTLGVSTSGNTIYF. The rearrangement uses TRBV7-2 and TRBJ1-3; D remains unclear. Trimming cost V 7 bases and J 0 bases, with 16 bases left between them. This CDR3 region has 16 residues. CDR1 and CDR2 (germline): SGHTA, FQGNSA. Combining the CDR3 with reference TRBV7-2 and TRBJ1-3 gives the whole variable domain GAGVSQSPSNKVTEKGKDVELRCDPISGHTALYWYRQSLGQGLEFLIYFQGNSAPDKSGLPSDRFSAERTGGSVSTLTIQRTQQEDSAVYLCASTLGVSTSGNTIYFGEGSWLTVV.